The 4 T cell receptor beta chains below all came from one sample that was sequenced in a study of vaccination and CD4 T cells after COVID-19. These receptors lack a known antigen. The treatment: roughly ten-day PBMC culture with coronavirus spike peptide pools or control peptides (ViraFEST assay). With the Oncomine TCR Beta short-read assay, DNA from cultured CD4+ T cells was sequenced. TCRdb passed the PCR reads through MiXCR, listing each CDR3 protein once. The sample includes approximately 12,000 distinct CDR3 sequences, roughly 55% of them seen just once. The specimen was CD4+ T cells from blood, cultured in vitro. Receptors were obtained from a human donor who had recovered from COVID-19.

The chain joins TRBV27 to TRBJ2-7, with D possibly being TRBD2 (6 bases). With 2 bases removed from V and 5 bases from J, the gap between germline ends came to 10 bases. Germline V gene data show CDR1 as MNHEY and CDR2 as SMNVEV (reference sequence). The CDR3 loop spans 13 amino acids. The CDR3 bases are TGTGCCAGCAGTTTACGGGGGTATCACGAGCAGTACTTC. It translates to CASSLRGYHEQYF.

There are a few counts of this clonotype. The gene calls are TRBV7-2 and TRBJ1-6; perhaps TRBD1 as D (5 bases). CDR1 and CDR2 (germline): SGHTA, FQGNSA. V gave up 4 bases and J gave up 5 bases, with 15 bases separating them. The CDR3 loop spans 16 amino acids. CDR3 residues: CASSSTLTAHNSPLHF. For the CDR3, the DNA is TGTGCCAGCAGCTCGACCCTGACAGCCCATAATTCACCCCTCCACTTT.

V gene TRBV20-1 combines with J gene TRBJ2-1, with D possibly TRBD2 on 6 matching bases. Germline CDR1 reads DFQATT; CDR2 reads SNEGSKA (reference sequence). This CDR3 spans 14 amino acids. The ends were cut back, 6 bases at V and 5 bases at J, with 17 bases in the middle. DNA of the CDR3: TGCAGTGCCGTCCTCGGACTACCTCACAATGAGCAGTTCTTC. Translation gives CSAVLGLPHNEQFF.

There are a few counts of this clonotype. This rearrangement joins TRBV7-6 to TRBJ2-3; either TRBD1 or TRBD2 may supply D (5 bases each). V lost 1 base, J lost 1 base, and 9 bases lay in between. Germline V CDR1 and CDR2: SGHVS, FNYEAQ. The CDR3 length is 15 residues. The CDR3 spells CASSLVLGGTDTQYF. CDR3 DNA sequence: TGTGCCAGCAGCTTAGTATTGGGGGGCACAGATACGCAGTATTTT.